These 13 T cell receptor beta chains came from one sample sequenced in a study of control samples from healthy donors and cancer patients. Some clones are missing from TCRdb's copy, which holds only in-frame ones; the method was immunoSEQ multiplex PCR. The sample includes a few hundred thousand clones, 90% of them seen just once. Material for sequencing was PBMCs. The receptors shown here come from a man aged 40-55 years with head and neck cancer.

The chain links TRBV2 to TRBJ1-2; D ambiguous. The germline gives CDR1 SNHLY, CDR2 FYNNEI. This CDR3 comprises 14 residues. V was clipped by 5 bases and J by 0 bases, with 10 bases between them. CDR3 nucleotides: TGTGCCAGCAGTAAGGACCATACTAACTATGGCTACACCTTC. Its protein product is CASSKDHTNYGYTF.

This clone was counted once. This chain connects TRBV5-6 to TRBJ2-3; no definite D call. V gave up 2 bases and J gave up 2 bases, with 9 bases separating them. The CDR3 sequence is 14 residues long. Per the germline V gene, CDR1 is SGHDT and CDR2 is YYEEEE. The chain's CDR3 is CASSFGLTTDTQYF. The CDR3 DNA follows: TGTGCCAGCAGCTTTGGGCTTACCACAGATACGCAGTATTTT.

The CDR3 DNA follows: TGTGCCACTTCTGAAAAGGTGGGGCGGTATAATTCACCCCTCCACTTT. Protein sequence: CATSEKVGRYNSPLHF. J is TRBJ1-6 and V is TRBV19; D perhaps matches TRBD1 (5 bases). Germline-derived CDR1 and CDR2 are LNHDA and SQIVND (reference sequence). The CDR3 covers 16 residues. V lost 10 bases and J lost 4, with 20 bases in between.

The chain couples TRBV28 to TRBJ2-2; TRBD1 matches 11 bases. This CDR3 has 15 amino acids. The junction had 8 bases not matched to a gene; V was cut back by 7 bases and J by 7 bases. Germline V gene lookup returns CDR1 MDHEN and CDR2 SYDVKM. CDR3 sequence (DNA): TGTGCCAGCATTCCCGGGACAGGGGGTTTCGGGGAGCTGTTTTTT. It codes for CASIPGTGGFGELFF.

Points on this clone: This same CDR3 is encoded by further DNA sequences in the sample. The chain employs TRBV18 and TRBJ1-1; 8 nucleotides align to TRBD1. The CDR3 has 14 amino acids. The J segment lost 4 bases and the V segment lost 4 bases, leaving 5 bases of the junction unmatched. The germline CDR1 and CDR2 sequences are KGHSH and LQKENI. The CDR3 region has the DNA TGTGCCAGCTCACTCGACAGGGGCGGCACTGAAGCTTTCTTT. It translates to CASSLDRGGTEAFF.

The V call is TRBV24-1, the J call TRBJ2-1; 14 bases are shared with TRBD2. The J segment lost 8 bases and the V segment lost 2 bases, leaving 4 bases of the junction unmatched. Germline CDR1 is KGHDR and CDR2 is SFDVKD. There are 16 residues in the CDR3. CDR3 protein: CATSDSTSGGADEQFF. The CDR3 DNA reads TGTGCCACCAGTGATTCGACTAGCGGGGGGGCCGATGAGCAGTTCTTC.

This chain links TRBV6-5 with TRBJ2-7; 7 bases line up with TRBD1. CDR1 is MNHEY and CDR2 is SVGAGI in the germline V gene. Germline trimming cut 6 bases from V and 2 bases from J; bases unmatched to any gene: 10. CDR3 length: 15 amino acids. The CDR3 protein is CASSQQGTTTYEQYF. CDR3 nucleotide sequence: TGTGCCAGCAGCCAACAGGGGACGACAACCTACGAGCAGTACTTC.

The V gene is TRBV2, the J gene TRBJ1-5, with D maybe TRBD1 (5 bases). CDR3 length: 15 residues. Deletions cut 6 bases from V and 4 bases from J, with 16 bases between. The germline V gene encodes CDR1 SNHLY and CDR2 FYNNEI. CDR3 residues: CASRSGTAPNQPQHF. CDR3 nucleotides: TGTGCCAGCAGGAGCGGGACGGCTCCTAATCAGCCCCAGCATTTT.

V usage is TRBV28 and J usage is TRBJ2-7; 7 nucleotides align to TRBD1. Germline trimming cut 6 bases from V and 5 bases from J; bases unmatched to any gene: 10. There are 14 residues in the CDR3. Germline values: CDR1 MDHEN, CDR2 SYDVKM. CDR3 protein: CASREAGTANEQYF. CDR3 DNA sequence: TGTGCCAGCAGGGAGGCCGGGACAGCAAACGAGCAGTACTTC. Drawing the rest from reference TRBV28 and TRBJ2-7, the complete variable domain is DVKVTQSSRYLVKRTGEKVFLECVQDMDHENMFWYRQDPGLGLRLIYFSYDVKMKEKGDIPEGYSVSREKKERFSLILESASTNQTSMYLCASREAGTANEQYFGPGTRLTVT.

The chain combines TRBV7-3 with TRBJ2-3; possibly TRBD2 for D (6 bases). V was trimmed by 2 bases and J by 0 bases, leaving 12 bases between them. CDR1 and CDR2 (germline): SGHTA, FQGTGA. The CDR3 is made up of 16 amino acids. The CDR3 region has the DNA TGTGCCAGCAGCTTAGTGGGCGGGATTAGCACAGATACGCAGTATTTT. Translating it yields CASSLVGGISTDTQYF.

The chain combines TRBV6-4 with TRBJ1-1; D is perhaps TRBD1 (6 bases). Germline CDR1 reads MRHNA; CDR2 reads SNTAGT. The CDR3 consists of 15 residues. The V gene lost 7 bases and the J gene lost 0 bases, with 15 bases spanning the gap. The CDR3 loop is CASTPDGDMNTEAFF. For the CDR3, the DNA is TGTGCCAGCACCCCTGACGGGGACATGAACACTGAAGCTTTCTTT.

This chain joins TRBV4-1 and TRBJ1-2; D call uncertain. The germline gives CDR1 MGHRA, CDR2 YSYEKL. The CDR3 spans 11 residues. V dropped 0 bases and J dropped 14 bases, with 10 bases sitting between them. The CDR3 DNA reads TGCGCCAGCAGCCAAGATAGGCCCCCAACCTTC. Amino acids: CASSQDRPPTF.

V is TRBV27 and J is TRBJ2-3; tentative D call: TRBD1 (6 bases). Between the trimmed V and J ends, which lost 0 bases and 1 base, there was a span of 14 bases. This CDR3 region has 17 residues. CDR1 is MNHEY, CDR2 SMNVEV, per germline (reference sequence). The CDR3 nucleotides read TGTGCCAGCAGTTTATCGATGTGGGGGCCTCGCACAGATACGCAGTATTTT. The encoded protein is CASSLSMWGPRTDTQYF.